A single T cell receptor beta chain is shown here with its context. This record comes from a study of cytomegalovirus exposure and HLA in healthy donors. The study sampled nominally healthy donors, though unrecorded immune exposures were likely. 13 Jbeta primers and 60 Vbeta primers were used for the PCR. Profiled with immunoSEQ multiplex PCR; TCRdb holds only in-frame clones, not every one. The table includes some 140,000 clones, 60% to 80% detected once. This TCR was sampled from a man aged 25-40 years in good health and CMV-seropositive. The sequenced sample was PBMCs.

CDR3 coding DNA: TGTGCCAGCAGTTTTTTTGGGAGGGCGAATGAAAAACTGTTTTTT. Translated, it gives CASSFFGRANEKLFF. The rearrangement links TRBV27 to TRBJ1-4; D not resolved. CDR1 MNHEY and CDR2 SMNVEV come from the germline V gene (reference sequence). V was cut by 3 bases and J by 5 bases, with 13 bases left in between. The CDR3 sequence is 15 residues long.